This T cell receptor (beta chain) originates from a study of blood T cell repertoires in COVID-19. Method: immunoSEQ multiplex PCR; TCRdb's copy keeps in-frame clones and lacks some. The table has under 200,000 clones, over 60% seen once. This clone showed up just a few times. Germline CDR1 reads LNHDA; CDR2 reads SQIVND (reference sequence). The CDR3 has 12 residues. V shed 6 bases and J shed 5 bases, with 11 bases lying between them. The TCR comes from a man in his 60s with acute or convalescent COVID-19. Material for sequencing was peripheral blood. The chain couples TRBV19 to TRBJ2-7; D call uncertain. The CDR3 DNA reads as TGTGCCAGTAGCCAAATGGCCCACGAGCAGTACTTC. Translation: CASSQMAHEQYF.